The T cell receptor (beta chain) described here comes from a study of T cell responses to AZD1222 COVID-19 vaccine. The CDR3 consists of 14 residues. Germline CDR1 reads MNHNS; CDR2 reads SASEGT. Trimming removed 3 bases at V and 5 bases at J, with 11 bases between. Points on this clone: Its antigen is unknown.

Generated by immunoSEQ multiplex PCR, the TCRdb table keeps only in-frame clones and is missing some. The sample yields under 250,000 clones, about 93% seen once. Study outcomes and limitations: It should be noted that donors were predominantly white British and more often female, and clonal diversity was possibly underestimated.

The clonotype was recovered from an adult in good health. The chain carries TRBV6-1 and TRBJ1-5; D unclear. Specimen: peripheral blood, collected on day 0 of MenACWY control vaccination. CDR3 sequence reads: CASSEDGFYQPQHF. The CDR3 DNA sequence: TGTGCCAGCAGTGAGGACGGATTTTATCAGCCCCAGCATTTT.